The entry below gives a single T cell receptor (beta chain) sequence along with its context. Profiling relied on immunoSEQ multiplex PCR, and the TCRdb table lists in-frame clones only, not all of them. Of about 65,000 clones in the sample, 90% were seen once. The data stem from a study of control samples from healthy donors and cancer patients. Trimming took 2 bases from V and 4 from J, leaving 14 bases between them. The CDR3 sequence is 15 residues long. Germline V gives CDR1 LNHNV, CDR2 YYDKDF (reference sequence). The material sequenced was PBMCs. The V call is TRBV15, the J call TRBJ2-5; D gene unclear. The receptor's source is a woman aged 45-65 years with colorectal cancer. The CDR3 DNA reads TGTGCCACCAGCAGAAGTGGCTCGCCTGTAGAGACCCAGTACTTC. Protein: CATSRSGSPVETQYF. Using reference TRBV15 and TRBJ2-5 for the parts outside the CDR3, the full variable domain is DAMVIQNPRYQVTQFGKPVTLSCSQTLNHNVMYWYQQKSSQAPKLLFHYYDKDFNNEADTPDNFQSRRPNTSFCFLDIRSPGLGDTAMYLCATSRSGSPVETQYFGPGTRLLVL.